Sequencing of this TCR beta chain was carried out in a study of molecular identifiers for immune sequencing clone quantification. Each CDR3 protein gets one entry after TCRdb re-called the PCR reads with MiXCR. The sample has approximately 590,000 distinct CDR3 sequences; roughly 27% are singletons. V was clipped by 6 bases and J by 5 bases; unmatched bases: 7. Germline values: CDR1 LNHDA, CDR2 SQIVND (reference sequence). The CDR3 extends over 14 amino acids. The origin of this receptor is a human donor in good health. Some libraries in this study had Jurkat cell RNA spiked in. Specimen: naive CD8+ T cells from blood, with Jurkat cell RNA spiked in. As to subset: FACS-sorted CD8+CD4-CCR7+CD45RA+ naive T cells. V usage is TRBV19 and J usage is TRBJ2-4; TRBD1 agrees at 7 bases. The CDR3 region has the DNA TGTGCCAGTAGCACCCGGGACAGTCAAAACATTCAGTACTTC. Translating gives CASSTRDSQNIQYF.